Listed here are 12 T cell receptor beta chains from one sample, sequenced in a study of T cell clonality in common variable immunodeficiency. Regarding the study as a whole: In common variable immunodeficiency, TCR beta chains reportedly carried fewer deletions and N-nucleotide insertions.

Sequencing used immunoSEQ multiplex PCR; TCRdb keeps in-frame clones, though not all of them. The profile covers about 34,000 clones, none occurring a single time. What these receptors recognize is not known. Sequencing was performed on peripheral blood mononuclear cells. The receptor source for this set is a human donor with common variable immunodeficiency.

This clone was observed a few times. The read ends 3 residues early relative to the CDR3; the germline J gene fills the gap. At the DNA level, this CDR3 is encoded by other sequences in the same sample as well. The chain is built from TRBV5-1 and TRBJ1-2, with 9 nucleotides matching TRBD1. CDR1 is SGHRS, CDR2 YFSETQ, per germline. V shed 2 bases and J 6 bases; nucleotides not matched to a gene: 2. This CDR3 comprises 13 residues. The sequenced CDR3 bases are TGCGCCAGCAGCTTACAGGGGGCTGATGGC. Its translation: CASSLQGADG. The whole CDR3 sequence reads CASSLQGADGYTF. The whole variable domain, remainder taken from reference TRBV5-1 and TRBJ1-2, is KAGVTQTPRYLIKTRGQQVTLSCSPISGHRSVSWYQQTPGQGLQFLFEYFSETQRNKGNFPGRFSGRQFSNSRSEMNVSTLELGDSALYLCASSLQGADGYTFGSGTRLTVV.

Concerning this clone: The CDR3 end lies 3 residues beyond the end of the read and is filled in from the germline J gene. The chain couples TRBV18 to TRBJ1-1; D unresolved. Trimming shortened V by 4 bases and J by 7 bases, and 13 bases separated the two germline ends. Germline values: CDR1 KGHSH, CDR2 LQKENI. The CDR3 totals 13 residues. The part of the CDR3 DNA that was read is TGTGCCAGCTCACGAGAAGTAGACTATGAA. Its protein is CASSREVDYE. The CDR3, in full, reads CASSREVDYEAFF.

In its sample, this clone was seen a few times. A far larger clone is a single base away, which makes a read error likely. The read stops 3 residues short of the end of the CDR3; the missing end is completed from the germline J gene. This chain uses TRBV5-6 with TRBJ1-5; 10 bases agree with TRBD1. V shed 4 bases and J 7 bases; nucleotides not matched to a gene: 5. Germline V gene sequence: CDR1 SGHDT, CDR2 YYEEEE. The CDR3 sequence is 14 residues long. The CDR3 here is CASSHGTGEQPQHF. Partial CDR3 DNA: TGTGCCAGCAGCCATGGGACAGGGGAACAGCCC.

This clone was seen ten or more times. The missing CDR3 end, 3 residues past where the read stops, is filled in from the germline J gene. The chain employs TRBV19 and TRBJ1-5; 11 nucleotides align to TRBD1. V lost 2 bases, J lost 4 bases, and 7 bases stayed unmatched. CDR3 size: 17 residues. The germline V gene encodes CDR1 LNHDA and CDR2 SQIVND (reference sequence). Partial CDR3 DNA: TGTGCCAGTAGTATATTGGGACAGGGGGTTCGGAATCAGCCC. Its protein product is CASSILGQGVRNQP. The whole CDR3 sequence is CASSILGQGVRNQPQHF. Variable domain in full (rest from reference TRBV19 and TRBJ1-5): DGGITQSPKYLFRKEGQNVTLSCEQNLNHDAMYWYRQDPGQGLRLIYYSQIVNDFQKGDIAEGYSVSREKKESFPLTVTSAQKNPTAFYLCASSILGQGVRNQPQHFGDGTRLSIL.

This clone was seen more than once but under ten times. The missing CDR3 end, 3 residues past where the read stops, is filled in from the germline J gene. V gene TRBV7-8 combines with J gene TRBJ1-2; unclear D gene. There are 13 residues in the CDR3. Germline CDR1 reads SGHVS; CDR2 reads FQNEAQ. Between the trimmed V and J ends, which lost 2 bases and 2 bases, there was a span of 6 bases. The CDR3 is CASSLSPNYGYTF. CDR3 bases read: TGTGCCAGCAGCTTATCTCCCAACTATGGC.

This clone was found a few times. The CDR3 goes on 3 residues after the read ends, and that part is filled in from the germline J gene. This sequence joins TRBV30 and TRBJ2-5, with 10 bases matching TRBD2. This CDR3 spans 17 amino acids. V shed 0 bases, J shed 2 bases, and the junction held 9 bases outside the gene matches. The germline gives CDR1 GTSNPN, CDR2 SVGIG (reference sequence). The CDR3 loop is CAWSVFGSGRPQETQYF. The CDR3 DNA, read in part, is TGTGCCTGGAGTGTTTTTGGTAGCGGGAGGCCACAAGAGACC.

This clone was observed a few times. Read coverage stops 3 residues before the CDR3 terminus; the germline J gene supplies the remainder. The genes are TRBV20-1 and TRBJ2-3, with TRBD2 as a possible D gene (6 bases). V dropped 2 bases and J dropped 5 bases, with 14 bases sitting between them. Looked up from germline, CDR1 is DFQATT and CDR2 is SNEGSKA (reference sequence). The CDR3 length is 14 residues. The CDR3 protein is CSARYGRGVDTQYF. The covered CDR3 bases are TGCAGTGCTAGATACGGGAGAGGGGTAGATACG.

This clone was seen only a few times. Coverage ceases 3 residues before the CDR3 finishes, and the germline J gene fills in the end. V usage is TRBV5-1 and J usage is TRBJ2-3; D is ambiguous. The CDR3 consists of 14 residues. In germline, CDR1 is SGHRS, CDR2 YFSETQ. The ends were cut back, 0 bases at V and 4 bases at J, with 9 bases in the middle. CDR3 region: CASSLAVRADTQYF. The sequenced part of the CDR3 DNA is TGCGCCAGCAGCTTGGCAGTACGGGCAGATACG.

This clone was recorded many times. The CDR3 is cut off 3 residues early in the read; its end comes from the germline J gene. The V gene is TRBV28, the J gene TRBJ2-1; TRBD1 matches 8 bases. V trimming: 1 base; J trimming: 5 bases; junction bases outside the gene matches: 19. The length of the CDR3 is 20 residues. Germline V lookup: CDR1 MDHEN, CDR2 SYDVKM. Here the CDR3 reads CASSLLGRGTRDRTNNEQFF. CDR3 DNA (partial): TGTGCCAGCAGTTTATTAGGGCGGGGAACACGGGACAGGACAAACAATGAG.

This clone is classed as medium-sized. CDR3 DNA, as far as it was read: TGTGCCAGCATCAGGGTGAGGAGGAACTATGGC. Translating gives CASIRVRRNYG. The whole CDR3 protein is CASIRVRRNYGYTF. V gene TRBV28 combines with J gene TRBJ1-2; maybe TRBD1 (5 bases). The CDR3 end lies 3 residues beyond the end of the read and is filled in from the germline J gene. The germline V and J ends were trimmed by 7 bases and 2 bases, with 14 bases remaining between them. Germline-derived CDR1 and CDR2 are MDHEN and SYDVKM. The length of the CDR3 is 14 residues.

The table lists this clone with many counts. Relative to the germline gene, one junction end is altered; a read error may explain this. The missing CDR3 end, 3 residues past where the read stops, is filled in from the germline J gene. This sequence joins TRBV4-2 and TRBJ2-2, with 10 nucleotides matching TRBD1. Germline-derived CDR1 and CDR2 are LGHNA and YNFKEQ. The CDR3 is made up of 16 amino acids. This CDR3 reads CASSQDWTGGLGELFF. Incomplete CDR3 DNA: TGCGCCAGCAGCCAAGATTGGACAGGGGGGTTAGGGGAG.

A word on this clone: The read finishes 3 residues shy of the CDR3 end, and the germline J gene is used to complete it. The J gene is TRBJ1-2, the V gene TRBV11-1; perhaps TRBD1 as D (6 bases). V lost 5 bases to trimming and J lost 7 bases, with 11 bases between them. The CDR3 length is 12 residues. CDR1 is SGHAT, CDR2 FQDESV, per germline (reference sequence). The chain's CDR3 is CASSKQGAGYTF. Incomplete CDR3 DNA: TGTGCCAGCAGCAAACAGGGTGCTGGC.